The next 25 T cell receptor beta chains were all read from a single sample in a study of T-cell memory formation after mild COVID-19. TCRdb itself ran the 5' RACE reads through MiXCR, one entry per CDR3 protein. The repertoire has approximately 260,000 distinct CDR3 sequences, less than 20% of them found once; the top ten carry approximately 3.5%. Sequencing was carried out using PBMCs or a T cell subset sorted from them (not recorded which). The source of these receptors is a man between 18 and 35 years old who had mild COVID-19 (a few samples of this study predate the infection). Cell type and time point are not known.

This chain connects TRBV29-1 to TRBJ2-3; D not resolved. The V gene's germline CDR1 is SQVTM and CDR2 ANQGSEA. The CDR3 sequence is 13 residues long. V was clipped by 4 bases and J by 2 bases, with 10 bases between them. CDR3 nucleotide sequence: TGCAGCGTTGCCCTGGTTGTCACAGATACGCAGTATTTT. The encoded protein is CSVALVVTDTQYF.

The gene calls are TRBV4-1 and TRBJ2-3; D is uncertain. V was shortened by 1 base and J by 0 bases, with 8 bases between the two germline ends. There are 15 residues in the CDR3. Germline V gives CDR1 MGHRA, CDR2 YSYEKL. The CDR3 coding sequence is TGCGCCAGCAGCCAAGTCGGCGTTAGCACAGATACGCAGTATTTT. Amino acids: CASSQVGVSTDTQYF.

The J gene is TRBJ2-5, the V gene TRBV4-2, with D perhaps matching TRBD1 or TRBD2 (6 bases each). The V gene's germline CDR1 is LGHNA and CDR2 YNFKEQ. The CDR3 spans 15 residues. V lost 0 bases, J lost 5 bases, and 13 bases lay in between. This CDR3 is CASSQDGGRGETQYF. CDR3 in DNA: TGTGCCAGCAGCCAAGATGGGGGGCGCGGGGAGACCCAGTACTTC.

This clonotype was observed a few times. The chain carries TRBV28 and TRBJ1-2, with a tentative D call TRBD1 (6 bases). Trimming cost V 7 bases and J 4 bases, with 16 bases left between them. The CDR3 has 14 amino acids. Germline values: CDR1 MDHEN, CDR2 SYDVKM. CDR3 loop: CASTVSGTFYGYTF. The CDR3 DNA follows: TGTGCCAGCACCGTGTCCGGGACATTCTATGGCTACACCTTC.

This clonotype has more than one count but fewer than ten. This chain uses TRBV6-2 or TRBV6-3 with TRBJ2-1; 11 nucleotides match TRBD2. The CDR3 runs 16 residues. Per the germline V gene, CDR1 is MNHEY and CDR2 is SVGEGT. The J segment lost 5 bases and the V segment lost 4 bases, leaving 7 bases of the junction unmatched. The CDR3 here is CASSFPLAGGHNEQFF. The CDR3 DNA follows: TGTGCCAGCAGTTTCCCCCTAGCGGGGGGTCACAATGAGCAGTTCTTC.

The chain employs TRBV20-1 and TRBJ1-1; the D gene is possibly TRBD1 (5 bases). Trimming pared 0 bases from V and 6 bases from J, leaving 14 bases between. The CDR3 is 14 amino acids. Germline-derived CDR1 and CDR2 are DFQATT and SNEGSKA (reference sequence). The CDR3, as DNA: TGCAGTGCTAGAGATTTTAGTTCGGGGGCTGAAGCTTTCTTT. Translation: CSARDFSSGAEAFF.

V and J are TRBV4-1 and TRBJ1-2; D gene uncertain. The CDR3 length is 16 residues. V gave up 0 bases and J gave up 2 bases, with 13 bases separating them. CDR1 and CDR2 from the germline V gene are MGHRA and YSYEKL. CDR3 nucleotides: TGCGCCAGCAGCCAAGATGCTATGGGCGGGAACTATGGCTACACCTTC. As protein: CASSQDAMGGNYGYTF.

This clonotype showed up just a few times. The chain joins TRBV7-2 to TRBJ2-3, with TRBD2 matching 9 bases. With 3 bases clipped from V and 8 bases from J, the junction kept 12 bases outside the gene matches. Germline values: CDR1 SGHTA, CDR2 FQGNSA. CDR3 size: 16 residues. As DNA, the CDR3 is TGTGCCAGCAGCTTTCCCGTGGGGGCGGGGGGGCCTACGCAGTATTTT. As protein: CASSFPVGAGGPTQYF.

This clonotype is medium-sized. This chain joins TRBV5-6 and TRBJ1-5; 7 bases map to TRBD1. The CDR3 is 18 amino acids. Germline loops: CDR1 SGHDT, CDR2 YYEEEE. The J segment lost 2 bases and the V segment lost 2 bases, leaving 13 bases of the junction unmatched. The CDR3 nucleotides are TGTGCCAGCAGCTTACGGGGTGAGATGACAGGGCGCAATCAGCCCCAGCATTTT. Translation gives CASSLRGEMTGRNQPQHF.

This clonotype came up a few times. The chain carries TRBV20-1 and TRBJ1-5; TRBD1 matches at 7 bases. In germline, CDR1 is DFQATT, CDR2 SNEGSKA (reference sequence). This CDR3 spans 17 amino acids. The junction had 16 bases not matched to a gene; V was cut back by 6 bases and J by 2 bases. CDR3 region: CSAARGGTQGGNQPQHF. The CDR3, as DNA: TGCAGTGCCGCTCGCGGGGGGACCCAGGGGGGCAATCAGCCCCAGCATTTT.

The chain uses TRBV7-2 and TRBJ2-5; perhaps D is TRBD1 or TRBD2 (5 bases each). V was cut by 1 base and J by 2 bases, with 11 bases left in between. CDR3 length: 15 amino acids. Germline V CDR1 and CDR2: SGHTA, FQGNSA. The CDR3 protein is CASSLEWGSQETQYF. CDR3 bases: TGTGCCAGCAGCTTAGAGTGGGGGAGTCAAGAGACCCAGTACTTC.

This clonotype turned up a few times. The rearrangement links TRBV19 to TRBJ1-1; D gene uncertain. The length of the CDR3 is 12 residues. Germline-derived CDR1 and CDR2 are LNHDA and SQIVND (reference sequence). With 5 bases removed from V and 2 bases from J, the gap between germline ends came to 6 bases. The CDR3 DNA reads as TGTGCCAGTAGTCAGAGTAACACTGAAGCTTTCTTT. Protein: CASSQSNTEAFF. Full variable domain (remainder filled in from reference TRBV19 and TRBJ1-1): DGGITQSPKYLFRKEGQNVTLSCEQNLNHDAMYWYRQDPGQGLRLIYYSQIVNDFQKGDIAEGYSVSREKKESFPLTVTSAQKNPTAFYLCASSQSNTEAFFGQGTRLTVV.

This clonotype was seen at least ten times. J is TRBJ1-6 and V is TRBV7-9; D unclear. CDR1 is SEHNR, CDR2 FQNEAQ, per germline (reference sequence). The CDR3 spans 14 residues. Trimming pared 1 base from V and 6 bases from J, leaving 7 bases between. The chain's CDR3 is CASSLGGGNSPLHF. The CDR3 nucleotides read TGTGCCAGCAGCTTAGGCGGCGGTAATTCACCCCTCCACTTT.

This clonotype was seen a handful of times. This chain links TRBV24-1 with TRBJ2-1; D is ambiguous. Germline CDR1 and CDR2: KGHDR and SFDVKD. Trimming stripped 4 bases from V and 7 bases from J, with 10 bases between. This CDR3 spans 13 amino acids. This chain's CDR3 is CATSDEKRNEQFF. The CDR3 DNA is TGTGCCACCAGTGACGAAAAGAGAAATGAGCAGTTCTTC.

This clonotype was counted only a few times. The V gene is TRBV24-1, the J gene TRBJ1-2; D gene uncertain. Between the trimmed V and J ends, which lost 1 base and 7 bases, there was a span of 6 bases. The germline gives CDR1 KGHDR, CDR2 SFDVKD. The CDR3 consists of 12 residues. The CDR3 protein is CATSDLWGGYTF. For the CDR3, the DNA is TGTGCCACCAGTGATTTATGGGGTGGCTACACCTTC.

The chain joins TRBV6-5 to TRBJ1-2; D ambiguous. CDR3 length equals 13 residues. Germline loops: CDR1 MNHEY, CDR2 SVGAGI. With 4 bases removed from V and 2 bases from J, the gap between germline ends came to 8 bases. For the CDR3, the DNA is TGTGCCAGCAGTTTCGGACCGAACTATGGCTACACCTTC. As protein: CASSFGPNYGYTF.

This clonotype has only a few counts. This chain joins TRBV20-1 and TRBJ2-3; D remains ambiguous. Germline V gene lookup returns CDR1 DFQATT and CDR2 SNEGSKA (reference sequence). This CDR3 comprises 12 residues. Trimming stripped 0 bases from V and 4 bases from J, with 5 bases between. The CDR3 region is CSARDAADTQYF. The CDR3 DNA reads as TGCAGTGCTAGAGATGCTGCAGATACGCAGTATTTT.

This clonotype was picked up a small number of times. The V and J genes are TRBV28 and TRBJ1-2, with a weak D call TRBD1 (5 bases). V lost 8 bases and J lost 6, with 16 bases in between. Germline CDR1 reads MDHEN; CDR2 reads SYDVKM. The CDR3 spans 13 residues. CDR3 sequence reads: CASGQLHGNGYTF. CDR3 bases: TGTGCCAGCGGACAACTACACGGGAATGGCTACACCTTC.

The chain uses TRBV5-6 and TRBJ2-5; D might be TRBD1 or TRBD2, each matching 5 bases. Germline loops: CDR1 SGHDT, CDR2 YYEEEE. This CDR3 is built from 13 residues. V was trimmed by 7 bases and J by 5 bases, leaving 15 bases between them. Here the CDR3 reads CASERAGSETQYF. The DNA of the CDR3 is TGTGCCAGCGAACGTGCAGGGAGCGAGACCCAGTACTTC.

Only a few counts were recorded for this clonotype. V gene TRBV7-2 combines with J gene TRBJ2-3, with 9 bases identical to TRBD2. The CDR3 is 15 amino acids. CDR1 and CDR2 (germline): SGHTA, FQGNSA. V gave up 5 bases and J gave up 6 bases; unmatched junction bases: 9. The CDR3 coding sequence is TGTGCCAGCAGCCAAGCGGGAAGCGGGGGGGATACGCAGTATTTT. Amino acid sequence: CASSQAGSGGDTQYF.

This clonotype showed up just a few times. The CDR3, as DNA: TGCAGTGCTTTTTCCCCACCCTCAGAGACCCAGTACTTC. This codes for CSAFSPPSETQYF. The chain is built from TRBV20-1 and TRBJ2-5, with no clear D. The germline V gene has CDR1 DFQATT and CDR2 SNEGSKA (reference sequence). Between the trimmed V and J ends, which lost 5 bases and 4 bases, there was a span of 14 bases. This CDR3 has 13 residues.

This clonotype was seen a handful of times. The genes are TRBV6-5 and TRBJ1-2, with 11 positions matching TRBD1. This CDR3 has 15 amino acids. Germline V gene lookup returns CDR1 MNHEY and CDR2 SVGAGI. Losses at the gene ends were 4 bases for V and 8 bases for J; bases not matched to a gene: 9. CDR3 nucleotides: TGTGCCAGCAGTTCCCTCCGGGACAGGGGGATAGGCTACACCTTC. It encodes CASSSLRDRGIGYTF.

The chain combines TRBV10-3 with TRBJ2-7, with TRBD2 matching over 15 bases. The germline V gene encodes CDR1 ENHRY and CDR2 SYGVKD. V lost 6 bases, J lost 5 bases, and 8 bases stayed unmatched. CDR3 length: 16 amino acids. CDR3 nucleotides: TGTGCCATCAGGACAGGGACTAGCGGGGGGACCCACGAGCAGTACTTC. This sequence encodes CAIRTGTSGGTHEQYF.

This clonotype was seen a handful of times. The chain has TRBV7-6 and TRBJ2-1, with 11 bases lining up with TRBD2. V shed 4 bases, J shed 9 bases, and the junction held 17 bases outside the gene matches. The CDR3 sequence is 18 residues long. CDR1 and CDR2 from the germline V gene are SGHVS and FNYEAQ. CDR3 region: CASSSLARLAGPRAEQFF. CDR3 bases: TGTGCCAGCAGCTCCCTCGCTCGACTAGCGGGGCCTCGCGCTGAGCAGTTCTTC. Looking up the rest from reference TRBV7-6 and TRBJ2-1 gives the full variable domain: GAGVSQSPRYKVTKRGQDVALRCDPISGHVSLYWYRQALGQGPEFLTYFNYEAQQDKSGLPNDRFSAERPEGSISTLTIQRTEQRDSAMYRCASSSLARLAGPRAEQFFGPGTRLTVL.

The V call is TRBV4-3, the J call TRBJ2-3; the match to TRBD2 covers 11 bases. V lost 3 bases and J lost 2; bases outside the gene matches: 4. CDR3 length equals 16 residues. Per the germline V gene, CDR1 is LGHNA and CDR2 is YSLEER. The CDR3 sequence is CASSQRLAGYTDTQYF. The CDR3 nucleotides are TGCGCCAGCAGCCAGCGACTAGCGGGGTACACAGATACGCAGTATTTT.